These 17 T cell receptor beta chains were all obtained from the same sample, sequenced in a study of monozygotic twins with inflammatory bowel disease. TCRdb reprocessed the 5' RACE reads, with one entry per CDR3 protein and no DNA. The sample totals about 210,000 distinct CDR3 sequences. Input material: blood. The source is a human donor with ulcerative colitis or Crohn's disease, or a healthy co-twin of an affected twin (not recorded which).

The chain uses TRBV27 and TRBJ2-3; the TRBD1 assignment by TCRdb is unverifiable without DNA. From germline, CDR1 is MNHEY and CDR2 SMNVEV (reference sequence). The CDR3 has 15 residues. The CDR3 region is CASSTDRVWADTQYF.

The genes are TRBV7-9 and TRBJ2-3; the TCRdb D gene call, TRBD2, has no DNA to confirm it. CDR3 length: 16 amino acids. Germline V gives CDR1 SEHNR, CDR2 FQNEAQ (reference sequence). Here the CDR3 reads CASSPFQSTNPDTQYF.

The chain uses TRBV5-1 and TRBJ2-5; TCRdb names TRBD1, which stays unverified in the absence of DNA. This CDR3 has 17 residues. Germline-derived CDR1 and CDR2 are SGHRS and YFSETQ. CDR3 residues: CASSLVAGGSVGETQYF.

The CDR3 sequence: CASSIRQGGQPQHF. The chain has TRBV5-5 and TRBJ1-5; TCRdb's assignment of TRBD1 cannot be checked, as there is no DNA. Germline assignment: CDR1 SGHKS and CDR2 YYEKEE (reference sequence). The CDR3 totals 14 residues.

V and J are TRBV7-9 and TRBJ2-3. Germline-derived CDR1 and CDR2 are SEHNR and FQNEAQ (reference sequence). This CDR3 has 13 residues. The CDR3 loop reads CASSWSYTDTQYF. The whole variable domain, filled in from reference TRBV7-9 and TRBJ2-3, reads DTGVSQNPRHKITKRGQNVTFRCDPISEHNRLYWYRQTLGQGPEFLTYFQNEAQLEKSRLLSDRFSAERPKGSFSTLEIQRTEQGDSAMYLCASSWSYTDTQYFGPGTRLTVL.

V is TRBV5-1 and J is TRBJ2-2; TCRdb picks TRBD1, but there is no DNA to check that call. Germline CDR1 is SGHRS and CDR2 is YFSETQ. The CDR3 sequence is 16 residues long. The CDR3 region is CASSLRQVPNTGELFF.

The V and J genes are TRBV5-1 and TRBJ2-7; TCRdb's D gene call, TRBD1, goes unchecked for lack of DNA. The CDR3 is 12 amino acids. From germline, CDR1 is SGHRS and CDR2 YFSETQ. CDR3 loop: CASSFTGTEQYF.

V gene TRBV12-3 or TRBV12-4 combines with J gene TRBJ1-5. CDR3 length equals 14 residues. CDR3 sequence: CASSPQTYNQPQHF.

The V gene is TRBV20-1, the J gene TRBJ1-4; absent DNA, TCRdb's TRBD1 call cannot be checked. The CDR3 covers 14 residues. Germline loops: CDR1 DFQATT, CDR2 SNEGSKA (reference sequence). The CDR3: CSARPPASNEKLFF.

V is TRBV19 and J is TRBJ2-3; the TRBD1 assignment by TCRdb is unverifiable without DNA. The CDR3 contains 15 residues. Germline values: CDR1 LNHDA, CDR2 SQIVND (reference sequence). The CDR3 reads CASATGDTRTDTQYF.

CDR3 protein: CASSSGSGTTTGELFF. This rearrangement joins TRBV5-1 to TRBJ2-2; TCRdb calls TRBD2, which cannot be checked without DNA. Germline V gene lookup returns CDR1 SGHRS and CDR2 YFSETQ. This CDR3 has 16 residues.

The J gene is TRBJ1-2, the V gene TRBV10-3; TCRdb outputs TRBD1, but without DNA this stays unchecked. Germline V gene lookup returns CDR1 ENHRY and CDR2 SYGVKD. The CDR3 contains 13 residues. The CDR3: CAISELQVEGYTF.

This rearrangement joins TRBV20-1 to TRBJ1-2. The V gene's germline CDR1 is DFQATT and CDR2 SNEGSKA (reference sequence). This CDR3 comprises 18 residues. CDR3 sequence reads: CSANFRGVHGSSPYGYTF.

The gene calls are TRBV18 and TRBJ2-7. This CDR3 comprises 12 residues. Germline loops: CDR1 KGHSH, CDR2 LQKENI. The CDR3 reads CASSGSSYEQYF.

J is TRBJ1-4 and V is TRBV5-1; TCRdb's assignment of TRBD1 cannot be checked, as there is no DNA. The CDR3 has 14 amino acids. The germline gives CDR1 SGHRS, CDR2 YFSETQ. This chain's CDR3 is CASSLGGTNEKLFF.

This CDR3 reads CASRRMGDNQPQHF. The rearrangement links TRBV7-8 to TRBJ1-5. Germline CDR1 is SGHVS and CDR2 is FQNEAQ. The CDR3 sequence is 14 residues long.

The rearrangement links TRBV5-6 to TRBJ1-2. The CDR3 covers 12 residues. Germline CDR1 is SGHDT and CDR2 is YYEEEE. The CDR3 reads CASSLWGSGYTF.